This T cell receptor delta chain was identified during a study of γδ T cells in repeated Plasmodium falciparum infection (dated by TCRdb to the early 2020s). About the study as a whole: The natural-infection arm enrolled Malian children exposed to intense seasonal malaria transmission, compared against age and gender matched Australian children. Samples from controlled-infection subjects were taken at baseline, right before selected infections, and 21 days after each infection. Malian gammadelta TCR repertoires were analysed cross-sectionally during no-transmission periods and longitudinally across acute febrile malaria episodes. Using both natural infection in Mali and controlled human malaria infection, the study looked at the way repeated Plasmodium falciparum infection shapes the human gammadelta T cell repertoire. Four controlled human malaria infections were administered to about 5 malaria-naive U.S. adults over 644 days by bites from P. falciparum NF54-infected Anopheles stephensi mosquitoes. The full study reports these points: Vdelta2-negative gammadelta TCR repertoires from Malian children appeared more clonally expanded, less diverse and less shared than those of Australian children. Across time and infection, the Vgamma9/Vdelta2+ TCR repertoires showed a highly stable polyclonal makeup, with many TCRgamma sequences overlapping between individuals. Waves of new clonotype selection in Vdelta2-negative, largely Vdelta1+, gammadelta TCR repertoires appeared to be driven by repeated controlled infections. The Malian cohort was drawn from a small rural village made up mostly of one ethnic group, which limits generalizability. The controlled-infection cohort was small, limiting analysis of inter-individual variability in gammadelta T cell responses.

Here V drops 1 base and J drops 1 base, and the junction holds 8 bases not matched to any gene. Measured from the cysteine to the phenylalanine, the CDR3 is 18 residues long. Only the CDR3 region is kept as DNA, spanning 54 bases read in frame from base 1. Reading the germline V gene gives CDR1 TSWWSYY and CDR2 QGS. This clone was counted at least ten times. Its antigen remains undetermined. Translating this DNA gives a protein that differs at residue 5 from the TCRdb one, which belongs to a much larger clone; a read error is likely, and the protein shown is this translation. For bulk TCR repertoire analysis, Vgamma9/Vdelta2+ and Vdelta2-negative gammadelta T cell populations were flow-sorted out of peripheral blood mononuclear cells. Libraries were prepared through multiplex PCR. The instrument was an Illumina MiSeq. From each sorted gammadelta T cell sample, both TCR gamma (TRG) and TCR delta (TRD) chains were sequenced. The study's processing was this. Repertoire analyses included clonotype tree plots, accumulated frequency of the top 20 clonotypes, diversity index (DI) and D75 metrics. TCRdb recomputed clones from the public reads with CATT; identical DNA rows were then combined. Here the V and J calls rest on TCRdb's processing, not on the authors' analysis. The sample table shows tens of thousands of delta-chain clones, and 1.9% are seen once. The ten largest clones represent about 23% of the sample.

The sequence came from a pool of human donors (malaria-infected and uninfected, not separated). What was sequenced was gamma-delta T cells from blood. The rearranged chain carries TRDV1 and TRDJ1; the central 11 bases match TRDD3. The CDR3 sequence is CALGEPYWGIAGTDKLIF. The DNA is TGTGCTCTTGGGGAACCGTACTGGGGGATAGCGGGCACCGATAAACTCATCTTT.